Following are 13 T cell receptor beta chains from one sample sequenced in a study of blood T cell repertoires in COVID-19. Assay used: immunoSEQ multiplex PCR; TCRdb lists only in-frame clones, some missing. The data hold around 180,000 clones, with around 80% observed a single time. Sequenced input: peripheral blood. Receptors originate from a woman older than 75 with COVID-19, enrolled during active disease.

The chain links TRBV7-8 to TRBJ2-1; 9 bases are shared with TRBD1. CDR3 size: 13 residues. Germline CDR1 SGHVS, CDR2 FQNEAQ. Trimming cost V 5 bases and J 13 bases; bases outside gene matches: 9. The CDR3, as DNA: TGTGCCAGCAGCCGGGACAGGGTCAGTAACCAGTTCTTC. Its protein is CASSRDRVSNQFF.

The gene calls are TRBV7-9 and TRBJ2-1, with a tentative D call TRBD2 (7 bases). Germline CDR1 reads SEHNR; CDR2 reads FQNEAQ (reference sequence). The V end lost 0 bases, the J end lost 4 bases, and 10 bases lay between the germline ends. The CDR3 covers 15 residues. CDR3 sequence: CASSLAGGRYNEQFF. CDR3 nucleotides: TGTGCCAGCAGCTTAGCGGGGGGGCGTTACAATGAGCAGTTCTTC.

V usage is TRBV19 and J usage is TRBJ2-5, with 8 bases matching TRBD1. Germline V CDR1 and CDR2: LNHDA, SQIVND (reference sequence). This CDR3 is 15 amino acids long. The J segment lost 4 bases and the V segment lost 3 bases, leaving 7 bases of the junction unmatched. The CDR3 here is CASSIFPTGAETQYF. The DNA of the CDR3 is TGTGCCAGTAGTATTTTCCCGACAGGGGCAGAGACCCAGTACTTC.

For the CDR3, the DNA is TGCGCCAGCAGCGAAGGGACAGGGCCTCAAGGCTACACCTTC. The encoded protein is CASSEGTGPQGYTF. The chain employs TRBV5-1 and TRBJ1-2, with 9 bases matching TRBD1. This CDR3 has 14 residues. In germline, CDR1 is SGHRS, CDR2 YFSETQ. With V trimmed by 4 bases and J by 8 bases, 9 bases remained unmatched.

The V gene is TRBV7-9, the J gene TRBJ1-1; 7 nucleotides match TRBD1. The CDR3 is 15 residues long. CDR1 is SEHNR, CDR2 FQNEAQ, per germline (reference sequence). Unmatched junction bases numbered 12, after V lost 3 bases and J lost 8 bases. CDR3 region: CASSLTTTGTVEAFF. CDR3 nucleotide sequence: TGTGCCAGCAGCTTGACAACGACAGGGACCGTAGAAGCTTTCTTT.

The chain couples TRBV5-1 to TRBJ2-1, with 7 nucleotides matching TRBD2. Looked up from germline, CDR1 is SGHRS and CDR2 is YFSETQ. The length of the CDR3 is 15 residues. V gave up 1 base and J gave up 2 bases; unmatched junction bases: 3. CDR3 protein: CASSLPGLTYNEQFF. The CDR3 DNA is TGCGCCAGCAGCTTGCCGGGACTAACCTACAATGAGCAGTTCTTC.

V is TRBV28 and J is TRBJ1-2; TRBD1 aligns across 9 bases. The length of the CDR3 is 14 residues. V lost 7 bases, J lost 8 bases, and 11 bases stayed unmatched. Germline values: CDR1 MDHEN, CDR2 SYDVKM. CDR3 in DNA: TGTGCCAGCATTCCGGGACAGGGCATGGAGGGCTACACCTTC. The encoded protein is CASIPGQGMEGYTF.

This chain links TRBV15 with TRBJ1-3, with D unresolved. The CDR3 runs to 13 residues. The V and J ends lost 2 bases and 0 bases respectively, with 2 bases between them. CDR1 is LNHNV, CDR2 YYDKDF, per germline (reference sequence). The CDR3: CATSRHSGNTIYF. The CDR3 region has the DNA TGTGCCACCAGCAGACACTCTGGAAACACCATATATTTT.

This chain connects TRBV9 to TRBJ2-6; D may be TRBD1 (6 bases). The CDR3 totals 19 residues. The V gene lost 2 bases and the J gene lost 1 base, with 19 bases spanning the gap. Germline V gene sequence: CDR1 SGDLS, CDR2 YYNGEE. CDR3 sequence: CASSVCLQGIESGANVLTF. As DNA, the CDR3 is TGTGCCAGCAGCGTCTGTCTACAGGGTATCGAGTCTGGGGCCAACGTCCTGACTTTC.

V and J are TRBV5-1 and TRBJ1-1; 7 bases match TRBD1. The V gene's germline CDR1 is SGHRS and CDR2 YFSETQ. The length of the CDR3 is 14 residues. Trimming at V came to 4 bases and at J to 0 bases, leaving 3 bases not matched to a gene. CDR3 DNA: TGCGCCAGCAGCGTGGGACAGATGAACACTGAAGCTTTCTTT. Its protein product is CASSVGQMNTEAFF.

This chain uses TRBV6-2 or TRBV6-3 with TRBJ2-5, with TRBD2 matching over 9 bases. The CDR3 runs 17 residues. Germline values: CDR1 MNHEY, CDR2 SVGEGT. The ends lost 2 bases at V and 5 bases at J; junction bases unmatched: 12. CDR3 sequence reads: CASSYRGSGGWRETQYF. The CDR3 nucleotides are TGTGCCAGCAGTTACCGGGGTAGCGGGGGATGGCGGGAGACCCAGTACTTC.

This rearrangement joins TRBV9 to TRBJ2-3; 10 positions agree with TRBD2. CDR1 is SGDLS and CDR2 is YYNGEE in the germline V gene. The CDR3 has 15 residues. V lost 2 bases and J lost 6; bases outside the gene matches: 6. The CDR3 sequence: CASSVSGGAYDTQYF. DNA for the CDR3: TGTGCCAGCAGCGTCAGCGGGGGGGCATATGATACGCAGTATTTT.

The chain couples TRBV12-5 to TRBJ2-7; D is unresolved. Germline assignment: CDR1 LGHNT and CDR2 FRNRAP. The V end was cut by 1 base, the J end by 0 bases, with 16 bases between. The CDR3 runs to 17 residues. The CDR3: CASGLDHRSFSSYEQYF. CDR3 bases: TGTGCTAGTGGTTTGGACCACCGGAGTTTCAGCTCCTACGAGCAGTACTTC.